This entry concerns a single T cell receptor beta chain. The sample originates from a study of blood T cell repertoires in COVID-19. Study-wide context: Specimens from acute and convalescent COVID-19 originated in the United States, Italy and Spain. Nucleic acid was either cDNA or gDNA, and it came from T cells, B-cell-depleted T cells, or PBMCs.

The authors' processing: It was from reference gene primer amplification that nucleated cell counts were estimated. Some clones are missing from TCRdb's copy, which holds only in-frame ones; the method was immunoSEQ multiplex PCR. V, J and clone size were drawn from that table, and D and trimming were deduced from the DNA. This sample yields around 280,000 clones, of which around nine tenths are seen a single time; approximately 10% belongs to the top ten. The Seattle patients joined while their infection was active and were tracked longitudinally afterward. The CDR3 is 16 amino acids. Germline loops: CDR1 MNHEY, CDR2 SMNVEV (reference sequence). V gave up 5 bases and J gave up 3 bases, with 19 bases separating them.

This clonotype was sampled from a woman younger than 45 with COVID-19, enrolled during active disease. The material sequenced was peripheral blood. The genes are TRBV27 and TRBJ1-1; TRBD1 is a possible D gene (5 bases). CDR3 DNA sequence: TGTGCCAGCAGTCCCAACCCCAAGGGGTATCACACTGAAGCTTTCTTT. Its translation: CASSPNPKGYHTEAFF.